Shown below are 19 T cell receptor beta chains from a single sample sequenced in a study of blood T cells in healthy people across ages. For the second PCR, which ran for about 6 to 11 cycles, a sample-barcoded 5' primer and a J-beta primer mix were used. TCRdb reprocessed the 5' RACE reads with MiXCR, giving one entry per CDR3 protein. The repertoire holds around 800,000 distinct CDR3 sequences, with about 55% as singletons. The sample was blood. The receptors derive from an elderly man in good health.

There are a few counts of this clonotype. The genes are TRBV5-1 and TRBJ2-5, with D perhaps TRBD2 (6 bases). The CDR3 consists of 14 residues. Trimming removed 5 bases at V and 2 bases at J, with 13 bases between. Germline V gives CDR1 SGHRS, CDR2 YFSETQ. CDR3 sequence: CASRPWGEQETQYF. CDR3 bases: TGCGCCAGCAGACCGTGGGGGGAACAAGAGACCCAGTACTTC.

V gene TRBV2 combines with J gene TRBJ2-7; 11 nucleotides match TRBD1. The germline V gene encodes CDR1 SNHLY and CDR2 FYNNEI. V shed 7 bases and J 6 bases; nucleotides not matched to a gene: 11. This CDR3 region has 15 residues. This CDR3 reads CASITGTGGNREQYF. As DNA, the CDR3 is TGTGCCAGCATAACAGGGACAGGGGGTAATCGCGAGCAGTACTTC.

This clonotype has a handful of counts. V is TRBV6-4 and J is TRBJ2-3; TRBD1 is a possible D gene (6 bases). The germline CDR1 and CDR2 sequences are MRHNA and SNTAGT. This CDR3 is 19 amino acids long. Trimming cost V 3 bases and J 7 bases, with 29 bases left between them. In DNA, the CDR3 is TGTGCCAGCAGTGATGCCGGGACAATAAATTCCTATAACATTTATACGCAGTATTTT. Residues: CASSDAGTINSYNIYTQYF.

CDR3 residues: CASSPPGGGGIYEQYF. In DNA form, the CDR3 reads TGTGCCAGCTCACCACCGGGGGGTGGAGGGATATACGAGCAGTACTTC. The genes are TRBV18 and TRBJ2-4; a possible D gene is TRBD2 (6 bases). The last part of the DNA fits TRBJ2-7 better; the J call may be wrong. The germline CDR1 and CDR2 sequences are KGHSH and LQKENI. This CDR3 contains 16 residues.

The chain recombines TRBV29-1 with TRBJ2-1; 8 bases map to TRBD1. The assigned J gene may be wrong: the sequence end matches TRBJ2-7 better. Germline V gene sequence: CDR1 SQVTM, CDR2 ANQGSEA. The CDR3 is 16 residues long. The CDR3 DNA reads TGCAGCGTTGGATGGGTCGCAGGGGGCTCCTACAATGAGCAGTACTTC. Its translation: CSVGWVAGGSYNEQYF.

Only a few counts were recorded for this clonotype. The J gene is TRBJ2-4, the V gene TRBV5-6, with 10 bases matching TRBD2. Near its end, the DNA agrees better with TRBJ2-5, so the J call may be wrong. The CDR3 contains 16 residues. CDR1 and CDR2 from the germline V gene are SGHDT and YYEEEE. The CDR3 sequence: CASSLIAGGGAETQYF. CDR3 in DNA: TGTGCCAGCAGCTTAATAGCGGGAGGAGGGGCAGAGACCCAGTACTTC.

This clonotype has more than one count but fewer than ten. The rearrangement uses TRBV12-3 or TRBV12-4 and TRBJ2-7, with 9 positions matching TRBD1. The CDR3 totals 14 residues. V gave up 5 bases and J gave up 4 bases; unmatched junction bases: 6. The DNA of the CDR3 is TGTGCCAGCAGTAGGACGGGACAGGGTTACGAGCAGTACTTC. Translated: CASSRTGQGYEQYF.

This clonotype turned up a few times. The genes are TRBV2 and TRBJ2-7; possible D gene TRBD2, 5 bases. The germline V and J ends were trimmed by 6 bases and 1 base, with 7 bases remaining between them. The germline gives CDR1 SNHLY, CDR2 FYNNEI. The CDR3 spans 12 residues. CDR3 in DNA: TGTGCCAGCAGGGAGGATTCCTACGAGCAGTACTTC. This translates into CASREDSYEQYF. Using reference TRBV2 and TRBJ2-7 for the parts outside the CDR3, the full variable domain is EPEVTQTPSHQVTQMGQEVILRCVPISNHLYFYWYRQILGQKVEFLVSFYNNEISEKSEIFDDQFSVERPDGSNFTLKIRSTKLEDSAMYFCASREDSYEQYFGPGTRLTVT.

CDR3 protein: CSVHRGAFTDTQYF. The CDR3 bases are TGCAGCGTCCACCGCGGGGCGTTTACAGATACGCAGTATTTT. The V and J genes are TRBV29-1 and TRBJ2-3, with a weak D call TRBD2 (6 bases). Trimming stripped 6 bases from V and 3 bases from J, with 16 bases between. This CDR3 is 14 amino acids long. CDR1 is SQVTM, CDR2 ANQGSEA, per germline.

This clonotype appeared a few times. The gene calls are TRBV6-5 and TRBJ1-2, with a possible D match to TRBD1 (5 bases). Between the trimmed V and J ends, which lost 6 bases and 4 bases, there was a span of 12 bases. This CDR3 is built from 13 residues. In germline, CDR1 is MNHEY, CDR2 SVGAGI. DNA for the CDR3: TGTGCCAGCAGGGAGGGGATGCCCTATGGCTACACCTTC. Protein product: CASREGMPYGYTF.

The chain recombines TRBV24-1 with TRBJ1-2; TRBD1 matches at 8 bases. Trimming at V came to 4 bases and at J to 8 bases, leaving 8 bases not matched to a gene. Germline V gives CDR1 KGHDR, CDR2 SFDVKD. The CDR3 loop spans 14 amino acids. CDR3 nucleotides: TGTGCCACCAGTGACGTACAGGGGGTCGGCGGCTACACCTTC. This translates into CATSDVQGVGGYTF.

CDR3 bases: TGCGCCAGCAGCTCCATGTACAAGTGGAACATTCAGTACTTC. This sequence encodes CASSSMYKWNIQYF. The chain combines TRBV4-1 with TRBJ2-4; D unclear. Trimming shortened V by 5 bases and J by 7 bases, and 15 bases separated the two germline ends. The CDR3 is 14 amino acids. CDR1 and CDR2 (germline): MGHRA, YSYEKL.

The CDR3 region has the DNA TGTGCCAGCTCACCAAGGCGGGAGCCGGGTATTGATACGCAGTATTTT. Its protein product is CASSPRREPGIDTQYF. V gene TRBV18 combines with J gene TRBJ2-3; 7 nucleotides line up with TRBD2. The CDR3 runs 16 residues. The germline V gene has CDR1 KGHSH and CDR2 LQKENI. J lost 6 bases, V lost 2 bases, and 11 bases had no gene match.

V and J are TRBV19 and TRBJ2-1, with 10 positions matching TRBD2. CDR3 length: 14 residues. Germline CDR1 reads LNHDA; CDR2 reads SQIVND (reference sequence). The CDR3 nucleotides read TGTACATCCAGCGGGAGGGGGCCATACAATGAGCAGTTCTTC. Its translation: CTSSGRGPYNEQFF. Looking up the rest from reference TRBV19 and TRBJ2-1 gives the full variable domain: DGGITQSPKYLFRKEGQNVTLSCEQNLNHDAMYWYRQDPGQGLRLIYYSQIVNDFQKGDIAEGYSVSREKKESFPLTVTSAQKNPTAFYLCTSSGRGPYNEQFFGPGTRLTVL.

A few counts support this clonotype. The V call is TRBV2, the J call TRBJ1-2, with 7 bases lining up with TRBD1. The V gene's germline CDR1 is SNHLY and CDR2 FYNNEI. The CDR3 covers 13 residues. V shed 6 bases and J 7 bases; nucleotides not matched to a gene: 8. The CDR3 region has the DNA TGTGCCAGCAGCTCGACAGGGAGGCGTGGCTACACCTTC. It translates to CASSSTGRRGYTF.

This sequence joins TRBV20-1 and TRBJ2-1; 12 positions match TRBD2. CDR1 and CDR2 from the germline V gene are DFQATT and SNEGSKA (reference sequence). V lost 5 bases to trimming and J lost 4 bases; unmatched junction nucleotides: 9. The CDR3 is made up of 16 amino acids. The CDR3 DNA is TGCAGTGCTTTCCTAGGACTAGCGGGACTTTACAATGAGCAGTTCTTC. This translates into CSAFLGLAGLYNEQFF.

The V call is TRBV27, the J call TRBJ1-6; 11 nucleotides match TRBD1. Looked up from germline, CDR1 is MNHEY and CDR2 is SMNVEV (reference sequence). J lost 5 bases, V lost 5 bases, and 17 bases had no gene match. The CDR3 is 20 amino acids. CDR3 region: CASSLATGTGGVRNNSPLHF. The CDR3 bases are TGTGCCAGCAGTCTCGCTACCGGGACAGGGGGGGTGAGGAATAATTCACCCCTCCACTTT.

V gene TRBV10-3 combines with J gene TRBJ1-2; TRBD1 agrees at 7 bases. With 0 bases clipped from V and 3 bases from J, the junction kept 10 bases outside the gene matches. CDR3 length equals 17 residues. Germline V gives CDR1 ENHRY, CDR2 SYGVKD. This CDR3 reads CAISESRGQTSDYGYTF. CDR3 sequence (DNA): TGTGCCATCAGTGAGTCGAGGGGACAGACGTCTGACTATGGCTACACCTTC.

The chain has TRBV29-1 and TRBJ2-3; no clear D. There are 13 residues in the CDR3. The V gene lost 2 bases and the J gene lost 14 bases, with 20 bases spanning the gap. CDR1 and CDR2 (germline): SQVTM, ANQGSEA. CDR3 sequence: CSVETRLHRDAYF. CDR3 DNA: TGCAGCGTTGAAACTCGCTTACACAGAGACGCGTATTTT.